Below, 14 T cell receptor beta chains from the same sample are listed, as sequenced in a study of T cell repertoires in cytomegalovirus infection. One entry per CDR3 protein results from TCRdb running MiXCR on the reads. The table has some 680,000 distinct CDR3 sequences, under 40% seen once; the top ten hold 2.5% to 3%. Sequenced: PBMCs. Source of these receptors: a human donor in good health (CMV status not recorded). Some clones in this sample may be carry-over from other donors' samples.

This chain connects TRBV12-3 or TRBV12-4 to TRBJ2-1; possibly TRBD2 for D (6 bases). CDR3 length equals 11 residues. Trimming cost V 7 bases and J 5 bases, with 6 bases left between them. CDR3 region: CASTGDNEQFF. CDR3 DNA sequence: TGTGCCAGCACGGGGGACAATGAGCAGTTCTTC.

This clonotype was seen just once. The chain carries TRBV10-3 and TRBJ1-4; D uncertain. The CDR3 totals 14 residues. V lost 2 bases, J lost 7 bases, and 11 bases lay in between. CDR1 ENHRY and CDR2 SYGVKD come from the germline V gene. In nucleotides, the CDR3 is TGTGCCATCAGTGAGCTTCCCCGGAGTGAAAAACTGTTTTTT. Translated: CAISELPRSEKLFF.

This chain joins TRBV12-3 or TRBV12-4 and TRBJ1-2, with 9 bases that match TRBD1. Unmatched junction bases numbered 16, after V lost 3 bases and J lost 5 bases. The CDR3 consists of 18 residues. CDR3 nucleotides: TGTGCCAGCAGTTTGGTTTCCGGGACAGGGAAGGGGTCATATGGCTACACCTTC. Protein product: CASSLVSGTGKGSYGYTF.

This clonotype was recorded only once. CDR3 sequence (DNA): TGTGCCAGTAGTAGCCAACGGGGGACTGAAGCTTTCTTT. It yields the protein CASSSQRGTEAFF. This chain connects TRBV19 to TRBJ1-1, with TRBD1 as a possible D gene (5 bases). Germline CDR1 is LNHDA and CDR2 is SQIVND (reference sequence). V lost 4 bases and J 5 bases, leaving 11 bases between the germline ends. The CDR3 is 13 amino acids. The entire variable domain, with the rest obtained from reference TRBV19 and TRBJ1-1, is as follows: DGGITQSPKYLFRKEGQNVTLSCEQNLNHDAMYWYRQDPGQGLRLIYYSQIVNDFQKGDIAEGYSVSREKKESFPLTVTSAQKNPTAFYLCASSSQRGTEAFFGQGTRLTVV.

The V and J genes are TRBV28 and TRBJ1-1, with D possibly being TRBD1 (5 bases). The germline gives CDR1 MDHEN, CDR2 SYDVKM. The CDR3 contains 12 residues. V was clipped by 4 bases and J by 11 bases, with 14 bases between them. In DNA form, the CDR3 reads TGTGCCAGCAGTTCGCGGGGGTTCGGTGCTTTCTTT. Translated, it gives CASSSRGFGAFF.

CDR3 nucleotide sequence: TGTGCCAGCAGCTCGCAGGGATCACGAGTCGAAGCTTTCTTT. Translated: CASSSQGSRVEAFF. The chain carries TRBV7-9 and TRBJ1-1; D is perhaps TRBD1 (5 bases). V lost 4 bases and J 8 bases, leaving 17 bases between the germline ends. Germline loops: CDR1 SEHNR, CDR2 FQNEAQ (reference sequence). This CDR3 spans 14 amino acids. The whole variable domain, remainder taken from reference TRBV7-9 and TRBJ1-1, is DTGVSQNPRHKITKRGQNVTFRCDPISEHNRLYWYRQTLGQGPEFLTYFQNEAQLEKSRLLSDRFSAERPKGSFSTLEIQRTEQGDSAMYLCASSSQGSRVEAFFGQGTRLTVV.

This clonotype was seen many times. The chain links TRBV11-1 to TRBJ2-2; D gene uncertain. The germline gives CDR1 SGHAT, CDR2 FQDESV (reference sequence). The germline V and J ends were trimmed by 0 bases and 6 bases, with 5 bases remaining between them. This CDR3 comprises 13 residues. The CDR3 region is CASSLAGSGELFF. For the CDR3, the DNA is TGTGCCAGCAGCTTAGCAGGGTCCGGGGAGCTGTTTTTT.

The chain has TRBV4-1 and TRBJ2-5; D gene unclear. The CDR3 contains 16 residues. Germline values: CDR1 MGHRA, CDR2 YSYEKL. Trimming removed 3 bases from V and 3 bases from J, with 17 bases in between. The DNA for the CDR3 is TGCGCCAGCAGCCACCCGGCCAAGGGCCCAAAAGAGACCCAGTACTTC. It encodes CASSHPAKGPKETQYF.

This sequence joins TRBV7-9 and TRBJ2-5, with D possibly TRBD2 on 6 matching bases. Deletions cut 5 bases from V and 3 bases from J, with 13 bases between. Germline CDR1 is SEHNR and CDR2 is FQNEAQ (reference sequence). This CDR3 is 14 amino acids long. The CDR3 loop reads CASSPPTGEETQYF. CDR3 DNA sequence: TGTGCCAGCAGCCCCCCCACGGGGGAAGAGACCCAGTACTTC.

The chain uses TRBV4-2 and TRBJ2-1; 10 bases match TRBD2. Germline loops: CDR1 LGHNA, CDR2 YNFKEQ. CDR3 size: 16 residues. V gave up 0 bases and J gave up 10 bases; unmatched junction bases: 9. DNA of the CDR3: TGTGCCAGCAGCCAAGACCAGCGGGAGGGGTCCCACGAGCAGTTCTTC. As protein: CASSQDQREGSHEQFF.

This clonotype came up a few times. This chain links TRBV7-8 with TRBJ2-1; 8 positions agree with TRBD2. Germline V gene sequence: CDR1 SGHVS, CDR2 FQNEAQ. V lost 0 bases to trimming and J lost 0 bases; unmatched junction nucleotides: 1. This CDR3 contains 16 residues. The CDR3 DNA is TGTGCCAGCAGCTTAGCTACTAGCGGCTCCTACAATGAGCAGTTCTTC. This gives the protein CASSLATSGSYNEQFF.

This sequence joins TRBV19 and TRBJ1-1; TRBD1 aligns across 7 bases. J lost 7 bases, V lost 3 bases, and 8 bases had no gene match. From germline, CDR1 is LNHDA and CDR2 SQIVND (reference sequence). CDR3 size: 14 residues. CDR3 sequence (DNA): TGTGCCAGTAGTATCAAGGGGGCGGAGGGTGAAGCTTTCTTT. Its translation: CASSIKGAEGEAFF.

This clonotype was observed a few times. The chain is built from TRBV2 and TRBJ2-3; unclear D gene. V shed 4 bases and J shed 2 bases, with 10 bases lying between them. The CDR3 is made up of 14 amino acids. Per the germline V gene, CDR1 is SNHLY and CDR2 is FYNNEI. This CDR3 is CASSVAVNTDTQYF. The CDR3, as DNA: TGTGCCAGCAGTGTGGCAGTGAACACAGATACGCAGTATTTT.

This clonotype appeared a few times. V usage is TRBV12-3 or TRBV12-4 and J usage is TRBJ1-4, with no clear D. This CDR3 comprises 14 residues. Between the trimmed V and J ends, which lost 8 bases and 7 bases, there was a span of 17 bases. The CDR3 DNA is TGTGCCAGCCAGGACCGCTCTACGGGTGAAAAACTGTTTTTT. Residues: CASQDRSTGEKLFF.